Following are 21 T cell receptor beta chains from one sample sequenced in a study of blood T cell repertoires in COVID-19. Assay: immunoSEQ multiplex PCR; the TCRdb copy retains only in-frame clones and omits some. The sample gives 400,000 to 450,000 clones, 70% to 90% of which show up once; more than 1.4% is in the top ten. What was sequenced was peripheral blood. These receptors were taken from a woman aged 30 to 39 with active or convalescent COVID-19.

V gene TRBV18 combines with J gene TRBJ2-2, with 9 positions matching TRBD1. Germline V gene data show CDR1 as KGHSH and CDR2 as LQKENI. The CDR3 runs to 17 residues. The V gene end was trimmed by 3 bases and the J gene end by 3 bases; junction bases not matched to a gene: 8. The CDR3 loop is CASSPPTGTGYTGELFF. For the CDR3, the DNA is TGTGCCAGCTCACCTCCCACCGGGACAGGGTACACCGGGGAGCTGTTTTTT. Drawing the rest from reference TRBV18 and TRBJ2-2, the complete variable domain is NAGVMQNPRHLVRRRGQEARLRCSPMKGHSHVYWYRQLPEEGLKFMVYLQKENIIDESGMPKERFSAEFPKEGPSILRIQQVVRGDSAAYFCASSPPTGTGYTGELFFGEGSRLTVL.

CDR3 nucleotides: TGTGCCAGCAGCTTGGGCGAGCTCTACGAGCAGTACTTC. Translation: CASSLGELYEQYF. V and J are TRBV7-6 and TRBJ2-7; D call uncertain. The V gene's germline CDR1 is SGHVS and CDR2 FNYEAQ. Deletions cut 3 bases from V and 3 bases from J, with 9 bases between. This CDR3 region has 13 residues.

This CDR3 is CASSQLGGGRNTEAFF. For the CDR3, the DNA is TGTGCCAGCAGCCAACTAGGGGGGGGGCGGAACACTGAAGCTTTCTTT. The rearrangement joins TRBV5-5 to TRBJ1-1; a possible D gene is TRBD1 (6 bases). This CDR3 contains 16 residues. Trimming took off 4 bases at V and 1 base at J, with 17 bases between the two ends. In germline, CDR1 is SGHKS, CDR2 YYEKEE (reference sequence).

This chain connects TRBV14 to TRBJ2-7; D uncertain. Per the germline V gene, CDR1 is SGHDN and CDR2 is FVKESK. V lost 0 bases and J 1 base, leaving 10 bases between the germline ends. The CDR3 has 15 amino acids. CDR3 residues: CASSQEPLLSYEQYF. The CDR3 nucleotides are TGTGCCAGCAGCCAAGAACCCCTACTATCCTACGAGCAGTACTTC.

The chain is built from TRBV3-1 (or the pseudogene TRBV3-2) and TRBJ1-3, with 9 positions matching TRBD1. This CDR3 is 18 amino acids long. CDR1 LGHDT and CDR2 YNNKEL come from the germline V gene (reference sequence). V lost 4 bases and J lost 2; bases outside the gene matches: 12. The DNA of the CDR3 is TGTGCCAGCAGCCCCGGGACAGGGTTTCCTTTTACTGGAAACACCATATATTTT. As protein: CASSPGTGFPFTGNTIYF.

This clone was detected only once. This chain links TRBV4-2 with TRBJ2-7, with D perhaps TRBD2 (5 bases). The CDR3 spans 14 residues. Trimming took off 2 bases at V and 5 bases at J, with 13 bases between the two ends. Per the germline V gene, CDR1 is LGHNA and CDR2 is YNFKEQ. In DNA form, the CDR3 reads TGTGCCAGCAGCCAATCACTTGTTAGCGACGAGCAGTACTTC. It codes for CASSQSLVSDEQYF.

The chain joins TRBV2 to TRBJ1-5; no clear D gene. The CDR3 is made up of 15 amino acids. V was cut by 5 bases and J by 3 bases, with 14 bases left in between. Germline CDR1 SNHLY, CDR2 FYNNEI. In DNA, the CDR3 is TGTGCCAGCAGTCTGGCCCCTGGGCTCAATCAGCCCCAGCATTTT. Translation gives CASSLAPGLNQPQHF.

The gene calls are TRBV5-1 and TRBJ2-3; D gene uncertain. The germline V gene has CDR1 SGHRS and CDR2 YFSETQ. The germline V and J ends were trimmed by 6 bases and 1 base, with 9 bases remaining between them. The CDR3 runs 13 residues. This CDR3 is CASTLSGTDTQYF. In DNA, the CDR3 is TGCGCCAGCACCCTCAGTGGCACAGATACGCAGTATTTT.

This clone was counted only a few times. The CDR3 DNA is TGTGCCAGCAGAGGACAGGGATCGAGCAATCAGCCCCAGCATTTT. Its protein is CASRGQGSSNQPQHF. The chain links TRBV2 to TRBJ1-5; TRBD1 matches at 8 bases. The CDR3 totals 15 residues. CDR1 and CDR2 from the germline V gene are SNHLY and FYNNEI. Trimming at V came to 6 bases and at J to 1 base, leaving 5 bases not matched to a gene.

The chain recombines TRBV6-5 with TRBJ1-2, with D possibly being TRBD1 (5 bases). With 10 bases removed from V and 2 bases from J, the gap between germline ends came to 14 bases. The CDR3 extends over 13 amino acids. From germline, CDR1 is MNHEY and CDR2 SVGAGI. The DNA for the CDR3 is TGTGCCACGGAGGGACTTCTAAACTATGGCTACACCTTC. Protein product: CATEGLLNYGYTF.

V gene TRBV3-1 (or the pseudogene TRBV3-2) combines with J gene TRBJ1-6, with 8 bases lining up with TRBD1. The germline gives CDR1 LGHDT, CDR2 YNNKEL (reference sequence). The V gene end was trimmed by 8 bases and the J gene end by 9 bases; junction bases not matched to a gene: 9. CDR3 length equals 14 residues. The CDR3 spells CASAPGGLGSPLHF. In nucleotides, the CDR3 is TGTGCCAGCGCCCCAGGGGGCCTGGGTTCACCCCTCCACTTT.

This chain uses TRBV6-6 with TRBJ1-5, with D hard to call. The CDR3 spans 14 residues. Germline V gives CDR1 MNHNY, CDR2 SVGAGI (reference sequence). Trimming stripped 8 bases from V and 6 bases from J, with 17 bases between. Here the CDR3 reads CASLLDPRGQPQHF. DNA of the CDR3: TGTGCCAGCCTCTTAGACCCGCGGGGTCAGCCCCAGCATTTT.

The chain recombines TRBV7-9 with TRBJ1-1, with D tentatively TRBD1 (5 bases). CDR1 and CDR2 (germline): SEHNR, FQNEAQ (reference sequence). The CDR3 has 13 residues. The V and J ends lost 3 bases and 5 bases respectively, with 10 bases between them. The CDR3 coding sequence is TGTGCCAGCAGCTTGGGGGGAGTTACTGAAGCTTTCTTT. Amino acid sequence: CASSLGGVTEAFF.

CDR3 in amino acids: CASSLGAQNTEAFF. The CDR3 nucleotides read TGCGCCAGCAGCTTGGGGGCCCAGAACACTGAAGCTTTCTTT. The chain carries TRBV5-1 and TRBJ1-1, with D uncertain. CDR3 length equals 14 residues. With 0 bases removed from V and 1 base from J, the gap between germline ends came to 7 bases. CDR1 and CDR2 (germline): SGHRS, YFSETQ.

This clone appeared a single time. This chain joins TRBV28 and TRBJ1-1; D uncertain. This CDR3 region has 14 residues. Germline loops: CDR1 MDHEN, CDR2 SYDVKM. Trimming took 7 bases from V and 5 from J, leaving 17 bases between them. The DNA for the CDR3 is TGTGCCAGCAAGTCCGGATCGGAGGTAACTGAAGCTTTCTTT. It translates to CASKSGSEVTEAFF.

The chain uses TRBV6-1 and TRBJ1-1; D may be TRBD1 (5 bases). The CDR3 loop spans 17 amino acids. Germline assignment: CDR1 MNHNS and CDR2 SASEGT. V lost 0 bases to trimming and J lost 0 bases, with 14 bases between them. CDR3 nucleotides: TGTGCCAGCAGTGAAGCGGCAGGGATGAGCATGAACACTGAAGCTTTCTTT. Translation: CASSEAAGMSMNTEAFF.

V and J are TRBV2 and TRBJ2-6; D possibly corresponds to TRBD1 (6 bases). Germline CDR1 SNHLY, CDR2 FYNNEI. V was pared by 7 bases and J by 4 bases, with 11 bases between. The CDR3 has 14 amino acids. CDR3 nucleotide sequence: TGTGCCAGCAAACAGGGAACCGGGGCCAACGTCCTGACTTTC. It yields the protein CASKQGTGANVLTF.

The chain couples TRBV6-1 to TRBJ1-5; 7 nucleotides align to TRBD1. V was pared by 0 bases and J by 6 bases, with 11 bases of the junction left unmatched. Looked up from germline, CDR1 is MNHNS and CDR2 is SASEGT. The CDR3 sequence is 17 residues long. CDR3 residues: CASSEALVTGPRQPQHF. The CDR3 DNA follows: TGTGCCAGCAGTGAAGCGCTCGTGACAGGGCCTCGTCAGCCCCAGCATTTT.

Concerning this clone: Other DNA sequences in the same sample also yield this CDR3. This chain links TRBV27 with TRBJ1-2; no firm D call. V lost 3 bases and J 2 bases, leaving 7 bases between the germline ends. The CDR3 extends over 13 amino acids. CDR1 is MNHEY and CDR2 is SMNVEV in the germline V gene (reference sequence). The CDR3 DNA follows: TGTGCCAGCAGTTTGGGCGGGAACTATGGCTACACCTTC. As protein: CASSLGGNYGYTF.

The chain has TRBV6-5 and TRBJ1-1, with D maybe TRBD1 (5 bases). CDR3 length: 13 amino acids. The V and J ends lost 10 bases and 1 base respectively, with 13 bases between them. The germline V gene encodes CDR1 MNHEY and CDR2 SVGAGI. The CDR3 region is CATPQGSNTEAFF. CDR3 in DNA: TGTGCCACCCCCCAGGGATCGAACACTGAAGCTTTCTTT.

This chain connects TRBV4-1 to TRBJ2-2; TRBD2 aligns across 9 bases. V dropped 0 bases and J dropped 6; count of bases not matched to a gene: 5. Germline V lookup: CDR1 MGHRA, CDR2 YSYEKL. CDR3 size: 16 residues. The CDR3 reads CASSQDGLAGSGELFF. DNA of the CDR3: TGCGCCAGCAGCCAAGATGGGCTAGCGGGATCCGGGGAGCTGTTTTTT.